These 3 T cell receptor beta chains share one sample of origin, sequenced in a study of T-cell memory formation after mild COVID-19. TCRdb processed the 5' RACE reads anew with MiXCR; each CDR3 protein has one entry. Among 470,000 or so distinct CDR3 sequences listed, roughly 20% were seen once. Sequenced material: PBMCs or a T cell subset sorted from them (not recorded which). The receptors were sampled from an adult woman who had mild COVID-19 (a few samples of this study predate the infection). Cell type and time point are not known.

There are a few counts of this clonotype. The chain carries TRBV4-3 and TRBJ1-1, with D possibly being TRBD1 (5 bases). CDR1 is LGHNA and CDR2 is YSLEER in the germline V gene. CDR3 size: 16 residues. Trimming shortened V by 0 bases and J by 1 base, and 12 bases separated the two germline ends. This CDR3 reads CASSQDGGMANTEAFF. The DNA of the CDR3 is TGCGCCAGCAGCCAAGACGGGGGTATGGCGAACACTGAAGCTTTCTTT.

CDR3 in amino acids: CASSEALGRAEQFF. The CDR3 DNA is TGTGCCAGCAGTGAAGCGCTTGGCAGGGCTGAGCAGTTCTTC. V and J are TRBV2 and TRBJ2-1; maybe TRBD1 (5 bases). Germline V gene sequence: CDR1 SNHLY, CDR2 FYNNEI. The CDR3 loop spans 14 amino acids. V lost 0 bases and J 9 bases, leaving 12 bases between the germline ends.

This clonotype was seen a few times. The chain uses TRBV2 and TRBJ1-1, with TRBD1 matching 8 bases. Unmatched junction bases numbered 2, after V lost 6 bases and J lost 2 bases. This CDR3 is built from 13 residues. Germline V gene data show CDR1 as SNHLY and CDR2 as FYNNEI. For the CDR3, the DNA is TGTGCCAGCAGAGGACAGGGAAACACTGAAGCTTTCTTT. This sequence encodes CASRGQGNTEAFF. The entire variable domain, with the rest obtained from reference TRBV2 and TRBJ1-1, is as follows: EPEVTQTPSHQVTQMGQEVILRCVPISNHLYFYWYRQILGQKVEFLVSFYNNEISEKSEIFDDQFSVERPDGSNFTLKIRSTKLEDSAMYFCASRGQGNTEAFFGQGTRLTVV.